One T cell receptor beta chain is described in this entry. This clonotype was seen at least ten times. The antigen it binds to is not known. There are no base qualities to consult, and no much larger clone falls within one base. In the paper's terms, the time point label means: blood at routine non-recurrence follow-up after resection. TCR sequencing used whole RNA extracted from tumor and nontumor lung tissue, or from cryopreserved PBMC samples, without cell sorting. Only patients for whom sufficient RNA was available from at least two tumor regions were selected for TCR sequencing. Reading from cysteine to phenylalanine, the CDR3 counts 18 amino acids. Left in the record is the CDR3 DNA by itself, 54 bases read in frame from the first base. CDR1 LGHNT and CDR2 FRNRAP are derived from the germline V gene. V was cut back by 7 bases and J by 0 bases, leaving a gap of 24 bases between them. Libraries were built with 5' RACE. The sample was run on a NextSeq 500. The TCR library protocol attached a unique molecular identifier to each TCR cDNA molecule to allow correction of PCR and sequencing errors. The authors processed their data as follows. Decombinator tools were used for TCR identification, UMI-based error correction and CDR3 extraction. Expanded TCRs were defined as those above a frequency of 2 per 1,000, corresponding to the top 1% of the tumor frequency distribution. Renyi diversity was calculated using the R vegan package after each repertoire was subsampled 100 times to 5,000 TCRs. CDR3 similarity networks were constructed using string-kernel similarity of amino acid triplets, with links drawn between CDR3s whose pairwise similarity was above 0.82. Through fastp at Q25 and MiXCR, TCRdb rebuilt clones from the public reads, retaining in-frame beta chains. Rows are unified per CDR3 protein, each entry keeping the most common DNA and genes. None of the V and J calls come from the authors' own analysis; TCRdb made them. Within this sample are 25,000 to 35,000 distinct CDR3 sequences, with about 10% of them counted one time only. Less than 35% of the sample belongs to the ten largest clones.

The data were obtained in a study of spatial heterogeneity in lung cancer (dated by TCRdb to between 2017 and 2020). For the study in its entirety: Samples were obtained from 72 patients with early-stage, untreated non-small cell lung cancer from the lung TRACERx cohort. Follow-up PBMC samples were sequenced whenever available, with a median time to follow-up of around 24 months after resection. Beta-chain transcripts were consistently detected in greater numbers than alpha-chain transcripts, which likely reflected higher beta-chain transcript abundance. In the raw uncorrected reads, each unique combination of TCR and UMI appeared more than ten times on average. In non-small cell lung cancer, the study made a quantitative comparison of TCR alpha and beta repertoires among multiple tumor regions, matched nontumor lung and blood. Nonsynonymous mutation counts, determined by whole-exome sequencing of tumor tissue, were related to features of the TCR repertoire. Both alpha and beta chains were TCR-sequenced in samples taken at surgery, namely 220 tumor regions, 62 to 65 matched nontumor lung samples and approximately 51 PBMC samples. On the study overall, not on this receptor specifically: Ubiquitous expanded tumor TCRs were found in blood more often at tumor resection than at routine follow-up. Only 14 patients were included in comparisons of baseline and follow-up blood repertoires. Additional single-cell paired TCR alpha and beta sequencing was considered necessary to confirm, at a functional level, the hypothesis that regional TCRs recognize regional mutations.

The input for sequencing was PBMCs, taken at follow-up. This TCR derives from a female donor with early-stage non-small cell lung cancer. Recombination joined TRBV12-5 with TRBJ1-2; the D region possibly corresponds to TRBD1 (6 bases align). The CDR3 reads as follows: CASALDGGAPQANYGYTF. The nucleotide sequence reads as follows: TGTGCTAGTGCCCTTGACGGGGGCGCACCTCAGGCTAACTATGGCTACACCTTC.